What follows are 3 T cell receptor beta chains derived from one specimen sequenced in a study of T cell repertoires in cytomegalovirus infection. MiXCR was run by TCRdb on the reads, yielding one entry per CDR3 protein. Of around 340,000 distinct CDR3 sequences in the sample, roughly 28% were seen once. Their cognate antigens are unknown. The specimen was cultured PBMCs, collected from culture after CMV antigen stimulation. These receptor sequences come from a human donor in good health (CMV status not recorded). Some clones in this sample may be carry-over from other donors' samples.

V usage is TRBV7-4 and J usage is TRBJ2-7, with D perhaps TRBD2 (5 bases). This CDR3 contains 12 residues. The V gene's germline CDR1 is SGHVT and CDR2 SQSDAQ. V was clipped by 5 bases and J by 7 bases, with 12 bases between them. The CDR3 bases are TGTGCCAGCAGCCCCGGCACGGGGGAGCAGTACTTC. Translation gives CASSPGTGEQYF.

The CDR3: CASSLGGAINQPQHF. The CDR3 coding sequence is TGTGCCAGCAGCTTAGGGGGGGCCATAAATCAGCCCCAGCATTTT. This chain links TRBV11-2 with TRBJ1-5, with a possible D match to TRBD1 (6 bases). Trimming removed 1 base from V and 4 bases from J, with 11 bases in between. Germline CDR1 SGHAT, CDR2 FQNNGV. The CDR3 has 15 residues.

This clonotype showed up just a few times. The J gene is TRBJ2-7, the V gene TRBV6-6; D might be TRBD2 (7 bases). This CDR3 region has 15 residues. V was clipped by 5 bases and J by 0 bases, with 14 bases between them. Germline V gene lookup returns CDR1 MNHNY and CDR2 SVGAGI (reference sequence). The CDR3 is CASSRLADSSYEQYF. The CDR3 region has the DNA TGTGCCAGCAGTCGGCTAGCGGACAGCTCCTACGAGCAGTACTTC.